The 7 T cell receptor beta chains presented below share a single source sample, sequenced in a study of graft-versus-host responses after intestinal transplantation. Here immunoSEQ multiplex PCR was the method, and the copy in TCRdb shows in-frame clones only, minus some. Of 15,000 to 20,000 clones in the sample, approximately 79% are singletons; the top ten hold around 5.5%. Graft specimens yielded both intraepithelial and lamina propria lymphocytes. The source was ileum tissue, collected 17 days after transplant. The receptors come from a human patient who received an intestinal transplant, so some T cells may come from the graft donor.

This clone is classed as large (0.1 to 1%). The chain uses TRBV6-5 and TRBJ2-7; TRBD2 might be the D (6 bases). The CDR3 loop spans 13 amino acids. Trimming removed 4 bases from V and 2 bases from J, with 9 bases in between. Germline assignment: CDR1 MNHEY and CDR2 SVGAGI. Written as DNA, the CDR3 is TGTGCCAGCAGTTCGGGACTCACCTACGAGCAGTACTTC. It is translated as CASSSGLTYEQYF.

This rearrangement joins TRBV19 to TRBJ1-5, with a possible D match to TRBD1 (5 bases). Germline CDR1 LNHDA, CDR2 SQIVND (reference sequence). V was clipped by 3 bases and J by 0 bases, with 12 bases between them. The CDR3 has 16 residues. CDR3 sequence reads: CASSMAGTVSNQPQHF. The CDR3 DNA follows: TGTGCCAGTAGTATGGCCGGGACGGTTAGCAATCAGCCCCAGCATTTT. Combining the CDR3 with reference TRBV19 and TRBJ1-5 gives the whole variable domain DGGITQSPKYLFRKEGQNVTLSCEQNLNHDAMYWYRQDPGQGLRLIYYSQIVNDFQKGDIAEGYSVSREKKESFPLTVTSAQKNPTAFYLCASSMAGTVSNQPQHFGDGTRLSIL.

The table lists this clone with a count of one. The chain uses TRBV6-1 and TRBJ1-4; 11 bases agree with TRBD1. V lost 3 bases and J lost 4; bases outside the gene matches: 1. The germline V gene encodes CDR1 MNHNS and CDR2 SASEGT. The CDR3 contains 15 residues. CDR3 loop: CASSEGTGGNEKLFF. As DNA, the CDR3 is TGTGCCAGCAGTGAGGGGACAGGGGGTAATGAAAAACTGTTTTTT.

This clone was picked up a small number of times. The rearrangement joins TRBV29-1 to TRBJ1-1, with 8 bases lining up with TRBD1. Germline loops: CDR1 SQVTM, CDR2 ANQGSEA. Trimming removed 2 bases from V and 5 bases from J; junction bases left unmatched: 7. The CDR3 has 14 amino acids. The CDR3 DNA reads TGCAGCGTTGAATCCCGACAGGGGAAGACTGAAGCTTTCTTT. This encodes CSVESRQGKTEAFF. The variable domain in full, with the rest retrieved from reference TRBV29-1 and TRBJ1-1, is SAVISQKPSRDICQRGTSLTIQCQVDSQVTMMFWYRQQPGQSLTLIATANQGSEATYESGFVIDKFPISRPNLTFSTLTVSNMSPEDSSIYLCSVESRQGKTEAFFGQGTRLTVV.

This clone is a singleton in its sample. The V call is TRBV10-3, the J call TRBJ1-5; TRBD1 matches 9 bases. The CDR3 contains 16 residues. The V and J ends lost 3 bases and 3 bases, in that order; junction bases with no gene match: 6. Germline V gene sequence: CDR1 ENHRY, CDR2 SYGVKD. In DNA, the CDR3 is TGTGCCATCAGTGAAGGACAGGGGAGCGACAATCAGCCCCAGCATTTT. Protein: CAISEGQGSDNQPQHF.

This clone was observed a handful of times. The chain combines TRBV28 with TRBJ1-6; D not certain. The CDR3 runs to 13 residues. V was shortened by 3 bases and J by 7 bases, with 7 bases between the two germline ends. Germline CDR1 is MDHEN and CDR2 is SYDVKM. The CDR3 DNA reads TGTGCCAGCAGTTTTCGCGAGAATTCACCCCTCCACTTT. Translation gives CASSFRENSPLHF.

This chain joins TRBV25-1 and TRBJ2-5; D unclear. Germline lookup yields CDR1 MGHDK and CDR2 SYGVNS. V lost 3 bases, J lost 1 base, and 12 bases lay in between. CDR3 length: 15 residues. CDR3 sequence (DNA): TGTGCCAGCAGTGATTTTTGGCACCGCCAAGAGACCCAGTACTTC. Translated, it gives CASSDFWHRQETQYF.